The 24 T cell receptor beta chains below were found in one sample sequenced in a study of blood T cell repertoires in COVID-19. Sequencing was performed with immunoSEQ multiplex PCR; in TCRdb, only in-frame clones are kept and a portion is missing. The sample has a few hundred thousand clones, approximately 85% seen once. The sequenced sample consisted of PBMCs or T cells enriched from blood (not recorded which). These receptors all stem from a woman between 45 and 65 years old who had recovered from COVID-19.

The V and J genes are TRBV24-1 and TRBJ2-5; D might be TRBD2 (5 bases). This CDR3 comprises 12 residues. CDR1 KGHDR and CDR2 SFDVKD come from the germline V gene. With 9 bases removed from V and 3 bases from J, the gap between germline ends came to 10 bases. The CDR3 DNA follows: TGTGCCACCCGGACTTTTAAAGAGACCCAGTACTTC. It codes for CATRTFKETQYF.

The V and J genes are TRBV6-1 and TRBJ1-6; D is perhaps TRBD1 (5 bases). The CDR3 is made up of 16 amino acids. CDR1 MNHNS and CDR2 SASEGT come from the germline V gene. V gave up 0 bases and J gave up 10 bases, with 16 bases separating them. This chain's CDR3 is CASSEAAQAILSPLHF. In DNA form, the CDR3 reads TGTGCCAGCAGTGAAGCAGCACAGGCGATCTTATCACCCCTCCACTTT.

The CDR3 loop is CASSEALVAGGFGDTQYF. In DNA, the CDR3 is TGTGCCAGCAGTGAAGCGTTGGTAGCGGGAGGATTTGGAGATACGCAGTATTTT. V usage is TRBV2 and J usage is TRBJ2-3; 10 bases fit TRBD2. Germline V gene data show CDR1 as SNHLY and CDR2 as FYNNEI. There are 18 residues in the CDR3. Trimming at V came to 0 bases and at J to 5 bases, leaving 11 bases not matched to a gene. The full variable domain, in which reference TRBV2 and TRBJ2-3 provide the parts outside the CDR3, is EPEVTQTPSHQVTQMGQEVILRCVPISNHLYFYWYRQILGQKVEFLVSFYNNEISEKSEIFDDQFSVERPDGSNFTLKIRSTKLEDSAMYFCASSEALVAGGFGDTQYFGPGTRLTVL.

The V call is TRBV5-4, the J call TRBJ2-1, with D perhaps matching TRBD2 (7 bases). V shed 3 bases and J shed 3 bases, with 16 bases lying between them. Germline V gene lookup returns CDR1 SGHNT and CDR2 YYREEE (reference sequence). The CDR3 is made up of 16 amino acids. The CDR3 nucleotides read TGTGCCAGCAGCTCGAAGGGCGGGGGACACTACAATGAGCAGTTCTTC. It yields the protein CASSSKGGGHYNEQFF.

The chain joins TRBV7-8 to TRBJ2-7; 11 bases agree with TRBD2. The CDR3 totals 18 residues. J lost 1 base, V lost 3 bases, and 11 bases had no gene match. CDR1 and CDR2 (germline): SGHVS, FQNEAQ. DNA of the CDR3: TGTGCCAGCAGCTTGCTCCCAGGACTAGCGGGCTTATCCTACGAGCAGTACTTC. Translating it yields CASSLLPGLAGLSYEQYF.

The chain combines TRBV19 with TRBJ2-7, with 7 bases identical to TRBD1. Trimming took 6 bases from V and 0 from J; bases not matched to a gene: 8. CDR3 length: 15 residues. Germline values: CDR1 LNHDA, CDR2 SQIVND (reference sequence). The CDR3 here is CASRKTGTGSYEQYF. The CDR3 DNA reads TGTGCCAGTAGGAAGACAGGGACGGGCTCCTACGAGCAGTACTTC. Filled out from reference TRBV19 and TRBJ2-7, the complete variable domain reads DGGITQSPKYLFRKEGQNVTLSCEQNLNHDAMYWYRQDPGQGLRLIYYSQIVNDFQKGDIAEGYSVSREKKESFPLTVTSAQKNPTAFYLCASRKTGTGSYEQYFGPGTRLTVT.

The rearrangement links TRBV13 to TRBJ2-1; 7 bases are a match to TRBD2. Germline V gene lookup returns CDR1 PRHDT and CDR2 FYEKMQ (reference sequence). CDR3 length: 15 residues. V lost 8 bases, J lost 0 bases, and 7 bases stayed unmatched. The CDR3 loop reads CASSERGSSYNEQFF. The CDR3 DNA is TGTGCCAGCTCGGAGCGGGGAAGCTCCTACAATGAGCAGTTCTTC.

The genes are TRBV5-8 and TRBJ1-5, with 10 positions matching TRBD1. There are 15 residues in the CDR3. Germline trimming cut 3 bases from V and 7 bases from J; bases unmatched to any gene: 7. Per the germline V gene, CDR1 is SGHTS and CDR2 is YDEGEE. The CDR3 region has the DNA TGTGCCAGCAGCTCCGGGACAGGGGTCGACCAGCCCCAGCATTTT. It encodes CASSSGTGVDQPQHF. Looking up the rest from reference TRBV5-8 and TRBJ1-5 gives the full variable domain: EAGVTQSPTHLIKTRGQQATLRCSPISGHTSVYWYQQALGLGLQFLLWYDEGEERNRGNFPPRFSGRQFPNYSSELNVNALELEDSALYLCASSSGTGVDQPQHFGDGTRLSIL.

The sample holds one count of this clone. The J gene is TRBJ2-1, the V gene TRBV27, with TRBD2 matching over 7 bases. Losses at the gene ends were 2 bases for V and 1 base for J; bases not matched to a gene: 5. The CDR3 consists of 16 residues. The germline V gene encodes CDR1 MNHEY and CDR2 SMNVEV (reference sequence). The CDR3 is CASSLAGAASYNEQFF. CDR3 in DNA: TGTGCCAGCAGTTTAGCGGGAGCTGCTTCCTACAATGAGCAGTTCTTC.

This sequence joins TRBV6-5 and TRBJ1-2; 7 nucleotides line up with TRBD1. After removal of 4 bases from V and 5 bases from J, the junction contained 13 bases not matched to a gene. This CDR3 is built from 16 residues. CDR1 is MNHEY, CDR2 SVGAGI, per germline. The CDR3 DNA follows: TGTGCCAGCAGTTTAACCGGGGACAGAGCCTCTTATGGCTACACCTTC. Translated, it gives CASSLTGDRASYGYTF.

This clone was observed once. The chain is built from TRBV7-2 and TRBJ2-5, with 9 bases lining up with TRBD1. V shed 2 bases, J shed 4 bases, and the junction held 8 bases outside the gene matches. CDR3 length: 16 amino acids. Germline CDR1 is SGHTA and CDR2 is FQGNSA. DNA of the CDR3: TGTGCCAGCAGCTTACACGATGGGACAGGGAGAGAGACCCAGTACTTC. As protein: CASSLHDGTGRETQYF.

This chain's CDR3 is CATARGRGNQPQHF. DNA for the CDR3: TGTGCCACCGCCAGGGGGCGCGGGAATCAGCCCCAGCATTTT. The chain joins TRBV19 to TRBJ1-5; 8 positions match TRBD1. Germline CDR1 and CDR2: LNHDA and SQIVND (reference sequence). This CDR3 is 14 amino acids long. V shed 10 bases and J 4 bases; nucleotides not matched to a gene: 9.

The CDR3 protein is CASSLVGGERTEAFF. CDR3 nucleotides: TGTGCCAGCAGCTTAGTGGGAGGGGAACGAACTGAAGCTTTCTTT. The gene calls are TRBV7-9 and TRBJ1-1, with D tentatively TRBD1 (5 bases). The CDR3 is 15 residues long. From germline, CDR1 is SEHNR and CDR2 FQNEAQ (reference sequence). V lost 1 base and J 5 bases, leaving 14 bases between the germline ends. Looking up the rest from reference TRBV7-9 and TRBJ1-1 gives the full variable domain: DTGVSQNPRHKITKRGQNVTFRCDPISEHNRLYWYRQTLGQGPEFLTYFQNEAQLEKSRLLSDRFSAERPKGSFSTLEIQRTEQGDSAMYLCASSLVGGERTEAFFGQGTRLTVV.

The chain employs TRBV28 and TRBJ1-4, with 11 bases aligning to TRBD1. Per germline, CDR1 MDHEN and CDR2 SYDVKM. This CDR3 has 16 residues. Trimming cost V 2 bases and J 7 bases; bases outside gene matches: 6. CDR3 bases: TGTGCCAGCAGTTTACCTCACGGGACAGGGGGTGAAAAACTGTTTTTT. Translation gives CASSLPHGTGGEKLFF.

The rearrangement joins TRBV24-1 to TRBJ1-5, with TRBD1 matching 9 bases. Germline loops: CDR1 KGHDR, CDR2 SFDVKD. Losses at the gene ends were 0 bases for V and 4 bases for J; bases not matched to a gene: 12. This CDR3 spans 19 amino acids. Here the CDR3 DNA reads TGTGCCACCAGTGATTTGCGCGCTTGGGACAGGGCCACAAATCAGCCCCAGCATTTT. Translated, it gives CATSDLRAWDRATNQPQHF.

The chain carries TRBV5-1 and TRBJ2-5; TRBD2 matches 10 bases. This CDR3 comprises 15 residues. J gave up 2 bases and V 2 bases, and 3 bases lay outside the gene matches. Germline CDR1 and CDR2: SGHRS and YFSETQ. CDR3 DNA sequence: TGCGCCAGCAGCTTATCTAGCGGGAGTCAAGAGACCCAGTACTTC. Translating it yields CASSLSSGSQETQYF.

This clone has a handful of counts. This chain uses TRBV2 with TRBJ2-7; 7 positions match TRBD2. V lost 7 bases, J lost 4 bases, and 7 bases stayed unmatched. Germline values: CDR1 SNHLY, CDR2 FYNNEI. The CDR3 extends over 13 amino acids. This CDR3 is CASNPWEGYEQYF. The CDR3 DNA reads as TGTGCCAGCAACCCCTGGGAGGGTTACGAGCAGTACTTC. Full variable domain (outside the CDR3, taken from reference TRBV2 and TRBJ2-7): EPEVTQTPSHQVTQMGQEVILRCVPISNHLYFYWYRQILGQKVEFLVSFYNNEISEKSEIFDDQFSVERPDGSNFTLKIRSTKLEDSAMYFCASNPWEGYEQYFGPGTRLTVT.

The rearrangement uses TRBV6-5 and TRBJ2-5; weak D call: TRBD2 (6 bases). This CDR3 spans 15 amino acids. Between the trimmed V and J ends, which lost 6 bases and 1 base, there was a span of 15 bases. CDR1 is MNHEY, CDR2 SVGAGI, per germline. CDR3 sequence: CASSTRSGGQETQYF. DNA for the CDR3: TGTGCCAGCAGCACTCGGTCCGGGGGCCAAGAGACCCAGTACTTC.

This chain uses TRBV28 with TRBJ1-5; D is unclear. CDR3 size: 14 residues. Germline values: CDR1 MDHEN, CDR2 SYDVKM. The V end was cut by 5 bases, the J end by 0 bases, with 8 bases between. This chain's CDR3 is CASSTTDSNQPQHF. The CDR3 DNA reads TGTGCCAGCAGTACCACAGATAGCAATCAGCCCCAGCATTTT.

V usage is TRBV30 and J usage is TRBJ2-7, with D possibly TRBD2 on 5 matching bases. V lost 2 bases to trimming and J lost 4 bases, with 18 bases between them. CDR3 size: 15 residues. Germline V gene lookup returns CDR1 GTSNPN and CDR2 SVGIG (reference sequence). The CDR3 nucleotides read TGTGCCTGGAGTCGGAGGTGGGCAGATCGGTACGAGCAGTACTTC. Protein sequence: CAWSRRWADRYEQYF.

The chain joins TRBV19 to TRBJ1-5, with 8 bases lining up with TRBD1. The germline V gene has CDR1 LNHDA and CDR2 SQIVND (reference sequence). V shed 8 bases, J shed 5 bases, and the junction held 17 bases outside the gene matches. The CDR3 length is 17 residues. The CDR3 DNA is TGTGCCAGTCGGACAGGGTGGGCGACTTACTCTGATCAGCCCCAGCATTTT. Its protein product is CASRTGWATYSDQPQHF.

The rearrangement uses TRBV4-2 and TRBJ2-1; no clear D. The CDR3 extends over 14 amino acids. Germline V CDR1 and CDR2: LGHNA, YNFKEQ. V was shortened by 2 bases and J by 5 bases, with 10 bases between the two germline ends. CDR3 coding DNA: TGTGCCAGCAGCCAAACGCGGAACGACAATGAGCAGTTCTTC. Amino acid sequence: CASSQTRNDNEQFF.

As to this clone: The junction and the germline gene differ at one end; a read error may be behind it. The rearrangement uses TRBV6-1 and TRBJ1-6; 8 bases line up with TRBD1. There are 17 residues in the CDR3. Germline CDR1 MNHNS, CDR2 SASEGT. The CDR3 region has the DNA TGTGCCAGCAGGGAAGGCAGGGGGCGCTTAATTAATTCACCCCTCCACTTT. Protein product: CASREGRGRLINSPLHF.

The chain has TRBV28 and TRBJ2-6; 11 positions match TRBD1. CDR1 MDHEN and CDR2 SYDVKM come from the germline V gene. The CDR3 length is 19 residues. The J segment lost 1 base and the V segment lost 2 bases, leaving 7 bases of the junction unmatched. The CDR3 sequence is CASSLIGQGARSGANVLTF. CDR3 coding DNA: TGTGCCAGCAGTTTAATCGGACAGGGGGCGAGGTCTGGGGCCAACGTCCTGACTTTC.